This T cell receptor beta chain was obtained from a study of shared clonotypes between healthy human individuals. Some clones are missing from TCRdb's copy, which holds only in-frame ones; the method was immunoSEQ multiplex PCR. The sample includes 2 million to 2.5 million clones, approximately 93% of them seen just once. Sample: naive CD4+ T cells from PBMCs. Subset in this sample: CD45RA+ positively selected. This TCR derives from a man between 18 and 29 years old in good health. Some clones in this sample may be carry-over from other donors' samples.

CDR3 nucleotide sequence: TGTGCCAGCCAAACAGGGAAGGAGTACGAGCAGTACTTC. Its protein product is CASQTGKEYEQYF. The chain carries TRBV6-6 and TRBJ2-7, with a possible D match to TRBD1 (6 bases). The V gene lost 8 bases and the J gene lost 4 bases, with 15 bases spanning the gap. Germline V gene lookup returns CDR1 MNHNY and CDR2 SVGAGI (reference sequence). The CDR3 length is 13 residues.